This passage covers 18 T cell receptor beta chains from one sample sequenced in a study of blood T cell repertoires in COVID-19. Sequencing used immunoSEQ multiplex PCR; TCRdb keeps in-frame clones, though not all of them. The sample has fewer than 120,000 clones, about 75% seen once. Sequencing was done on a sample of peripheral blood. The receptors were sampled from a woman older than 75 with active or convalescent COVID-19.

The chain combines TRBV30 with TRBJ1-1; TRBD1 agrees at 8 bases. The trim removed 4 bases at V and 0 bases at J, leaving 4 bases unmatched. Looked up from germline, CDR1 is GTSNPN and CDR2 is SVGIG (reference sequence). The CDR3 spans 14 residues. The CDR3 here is CAWTRQGMNTEAFF. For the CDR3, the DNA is TGTGCCTGGACAAGACAGGGGATGAACACTGAAGCTTTCTTT.

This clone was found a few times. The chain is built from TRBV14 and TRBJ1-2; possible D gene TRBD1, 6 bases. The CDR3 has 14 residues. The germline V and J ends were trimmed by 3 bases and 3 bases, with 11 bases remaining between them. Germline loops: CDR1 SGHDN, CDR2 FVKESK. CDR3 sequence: CASSQGALDYGYTF. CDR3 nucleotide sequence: TGTGCCAGCAGCCAGGGGGCACTGGACTATGGCTACACCTTC.

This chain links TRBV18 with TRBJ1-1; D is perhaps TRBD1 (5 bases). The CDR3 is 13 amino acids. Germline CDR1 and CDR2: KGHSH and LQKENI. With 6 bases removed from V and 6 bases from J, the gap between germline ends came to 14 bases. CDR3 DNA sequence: TGTGCCAGCTCTACCAGGGATAGCCCTGAAGCTTTCTTT. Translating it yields CASSTRDSPEAFF. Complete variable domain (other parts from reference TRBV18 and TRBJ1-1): NAGVMQNPRHLVRRRGQEARLRCSPMKGHSHVYWYRQLPEEGLKFMVYLQKENIIDESGMPKERFSAEFPKEGPSILRIQQVVRGDSAAYFCASSTRDSPEAFFGQGTRLTVV.

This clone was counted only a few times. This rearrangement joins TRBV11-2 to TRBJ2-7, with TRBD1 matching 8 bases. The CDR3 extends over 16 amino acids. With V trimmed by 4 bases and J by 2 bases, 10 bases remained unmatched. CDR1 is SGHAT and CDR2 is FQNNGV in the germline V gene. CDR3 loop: CASSSIGGTGPYEQYF. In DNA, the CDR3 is TGTGCCAGCAGCTCCATAGGGGGGACAGGCCCCTACGAGCAGTACTTC.

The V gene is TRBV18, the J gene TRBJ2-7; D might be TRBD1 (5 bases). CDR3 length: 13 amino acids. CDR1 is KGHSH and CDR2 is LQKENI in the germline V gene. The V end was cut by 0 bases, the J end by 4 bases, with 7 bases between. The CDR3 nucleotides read TGTGCCAGCTCACCACCGGGGCGATACGAGCAGTACTTC. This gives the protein CASSPPGRYEQYF.

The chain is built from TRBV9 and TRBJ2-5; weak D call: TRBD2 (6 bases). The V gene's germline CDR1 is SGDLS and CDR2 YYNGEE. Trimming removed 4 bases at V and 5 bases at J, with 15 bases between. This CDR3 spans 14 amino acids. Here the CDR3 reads CASSPSHAGETQYF. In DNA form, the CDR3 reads TGTGCCAGCAGCCCTTCACATGCGGGGGAGACCCAGTACTTC.

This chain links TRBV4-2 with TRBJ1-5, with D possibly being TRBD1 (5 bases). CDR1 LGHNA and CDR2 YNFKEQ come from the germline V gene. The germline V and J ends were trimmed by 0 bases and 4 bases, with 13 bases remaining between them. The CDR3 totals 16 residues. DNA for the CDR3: TGTGCCAGCAGCCAAGATTTGGCAGGGATAAATCAGCCCCAGCATTTT. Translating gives CASSQDLAGINQPQHF.

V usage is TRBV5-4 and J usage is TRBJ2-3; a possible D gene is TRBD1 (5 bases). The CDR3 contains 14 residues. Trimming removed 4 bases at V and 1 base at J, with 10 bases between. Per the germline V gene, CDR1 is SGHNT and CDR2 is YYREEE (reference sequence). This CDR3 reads CASSLRVGTDTQYF. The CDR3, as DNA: TGTGCCAGCAGCCTCAGGGTTGGCACAGATACGCAGTATTTT.

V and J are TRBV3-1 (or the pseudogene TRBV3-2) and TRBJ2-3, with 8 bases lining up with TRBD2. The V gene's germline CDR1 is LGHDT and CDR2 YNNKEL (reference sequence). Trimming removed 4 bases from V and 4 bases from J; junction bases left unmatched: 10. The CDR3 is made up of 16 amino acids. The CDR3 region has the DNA TGTGCCAGCAGCCTGAAGTCCGGGACTAGTCCAGATACGCAGTATTTT. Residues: CASSLKSGTSPDTQYF.

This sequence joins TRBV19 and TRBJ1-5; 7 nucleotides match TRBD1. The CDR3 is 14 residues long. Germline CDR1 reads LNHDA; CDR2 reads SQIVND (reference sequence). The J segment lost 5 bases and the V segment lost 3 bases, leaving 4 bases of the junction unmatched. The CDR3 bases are TGTGCCAGTAGTATTGGGACAGCTGATCAGCCCCAGCATTTT. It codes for CASSIGTADQPQHF.

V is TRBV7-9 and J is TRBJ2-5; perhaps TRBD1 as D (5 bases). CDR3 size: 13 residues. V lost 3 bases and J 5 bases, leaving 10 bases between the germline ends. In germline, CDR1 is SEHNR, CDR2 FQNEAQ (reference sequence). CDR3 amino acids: CASSFSGMETQYF. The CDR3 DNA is TGTGCCAGCAGCTTTTCAGGGATGGAGACCCAGTACTTC.

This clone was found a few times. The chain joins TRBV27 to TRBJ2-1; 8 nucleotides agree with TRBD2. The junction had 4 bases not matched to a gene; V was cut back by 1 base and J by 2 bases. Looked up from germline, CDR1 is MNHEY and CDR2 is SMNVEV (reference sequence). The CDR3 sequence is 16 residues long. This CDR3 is CASSLFAGGTYNEQFF. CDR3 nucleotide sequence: TGTGCCAGCAGTTTATTCGCGGGAGGTACCTACAATGAGCAGTTCTTC.

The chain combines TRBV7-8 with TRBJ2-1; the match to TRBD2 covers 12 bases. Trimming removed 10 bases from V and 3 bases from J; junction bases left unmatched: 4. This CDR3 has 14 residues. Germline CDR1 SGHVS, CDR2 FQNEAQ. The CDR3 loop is CAIRLAGVYNEQFF. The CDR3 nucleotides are TGTGCCATTAGACTAGCGGGAGTCTACAATGAGCAGTTCTTC.

CDR3 in DNA: TGCGCCAGCAGCTCCGGACAGGGGGTAGTCACTGAAGCTTTCTTT. This sequence encodes CASSSGQGVVTEAFF. The chain is built from TRBV5-1 and TRBJ1-1; 10 bases fit TRBD1. Germline V gives CDR1 SGHRS, CDR2 YFSETQ. The ends lost 3 bases at V and 4 bases at J; junction bases unmatched: 6. The CDR3 consists of 15 residues.

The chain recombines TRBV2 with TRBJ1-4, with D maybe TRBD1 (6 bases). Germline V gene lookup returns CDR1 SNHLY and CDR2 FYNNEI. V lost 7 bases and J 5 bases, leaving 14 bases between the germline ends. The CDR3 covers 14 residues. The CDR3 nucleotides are TGTGCCAGCAACACACAGGGAGTGAATGAAAAACTGTTTTTT. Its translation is CASNTQGVNEKLFF.

CDR3 sequence reads: CASSLGQGFGYTF. CDR3 DNA sequence: TGCGCCAGCAGCTTGGGTCAGGGATTTGGCTACACCTTC. The rearrangement links TRBV5-1 to TRBJ1-2; a possible D gene is TRBD1 (5 bases). The V and J ends lost 0 bases and 7 bases respectively, with 10 bases between them. Germline V CDR1 and CDR2: SGHRS, YFSETQ. This CDR3 has 13 amino acids.

The CDR3 loop is CSASREEETQYF. DNA for the CDR3: TGCAGTGCTAGTCGGGAGGAAGAGACCCAGTACTTC. The chain is built from TRBV20-1 and TRBJ2-5; 7 bases are shared with TRBD2. Trimming at V came to 3 bases and at J to 3 bases, leaving 1 base not matched to a gene. Per germline, CDR1 DFQATT and CDR2 SNEGSKA (reference sequence). This CDR3 comprises 12 residues.

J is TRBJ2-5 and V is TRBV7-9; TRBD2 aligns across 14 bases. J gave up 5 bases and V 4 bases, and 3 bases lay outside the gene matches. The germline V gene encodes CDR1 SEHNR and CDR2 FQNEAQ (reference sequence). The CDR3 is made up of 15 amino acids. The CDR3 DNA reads TGTGCCAGCAGCTCAGGGACTAGCGGGAGTGAGACCCAGTACTTC. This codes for CASSSGTSGSETQYF.